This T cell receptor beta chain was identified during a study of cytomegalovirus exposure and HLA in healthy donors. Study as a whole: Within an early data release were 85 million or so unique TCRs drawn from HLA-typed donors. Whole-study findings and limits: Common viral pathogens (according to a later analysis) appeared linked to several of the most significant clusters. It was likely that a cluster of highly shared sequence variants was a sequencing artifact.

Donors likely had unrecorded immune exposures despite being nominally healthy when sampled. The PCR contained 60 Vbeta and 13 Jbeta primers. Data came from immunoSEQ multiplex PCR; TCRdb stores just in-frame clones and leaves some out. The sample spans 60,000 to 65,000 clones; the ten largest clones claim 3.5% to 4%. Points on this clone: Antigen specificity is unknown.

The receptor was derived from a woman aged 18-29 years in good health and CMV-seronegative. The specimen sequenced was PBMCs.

CDR3 protein: CASSPLAGEGQFF. The CDR3 DNA sequence: TGTGCCAGCAGCCCCCTAGCAGGGGAAGGACAGTTCTTC. The chain is built from TRBV5-4 and TRBJ2-1, with D perhaps matching TRBD1 (6 bases). The CDR3 has 13 amino acids. Germline V gene sequence: CDR1 SGHNT, CDR2 YYREEE (reference sequence). V shed 4 bases and J shed 13 bases, with 18 bases lying between them.